Listed below are T cell receptor beta chains from one sample, sequenced in a study of human T cells and chemical hapten exposure. MiXCR, applied by TCRdb to the RACE reads, yields one record per CDR3 protein. This table holds 11,000 to 15,000 distinct CDR3 sequences, 16% found once. This specimen consisted of whole blood, obtained in connection with sensitization to the hapten diphenylcyclopropenone (DPC). The source of these receptors is a woman under 40 with alopecia areata. Some clones in this sample may be carry-over from other donors' samples. CDR3s include the opening cysteine and the closing phenylalanine or tryptophan. A D gene is named only where the DNA matches it firmly. Not all rows give a size; the values are once, few, many and, for expanded clones, a class.

J: TRBJ1-6
V: TRBV3-1
D: .
size: medium-sized
DNA: TGTGCCAGCAGCCAAGTGTGGGACGGAAATTCACCCCTCCACTTT
CDR3: CASSQVWDGNSPLHF

J: TRBJ2-1
V: TRBV4-1
D: .
size: .
DNA: TGCGCCAGCAGCCAAGGAGGGAATGAGCAGTTCTTC
CDR3: CASSQGGNEQFF

J: TRBJ2-1
V: TRBV10-3
D: .
size: few
DNA: TGTGCCATCAGAGGTTACAATGAGCAGTTCTTC
CDR3: CAIRGYNEQFF

J: TRBJ1-3
V: TRBV7-8
D: .
size: .
DNA: TGTGCCAGCAGCTTAGCGGCGGACTCTGGAAACACCATATATTTT
CDR3: CASSLAADSGNTIYF

J: TRBJ2-3
V: TRBV2
D: .
size: many
DNA: TGTGCCAGCAGTGAAGTTGGGGCAGATACGCAGTATTTT
CDR3: CASSEVGADTQYF

J: TRBJ2-7
V: TRBV2
D: .
size: few
DNA: TGTGCCAGCAGTGTGGTCGACGAGCAGTACTTC
CDR3: CASSVVDEQYF

J: TRBJ2-1
V: TRBV6-2/TRBV6-3
D: .
size: medium-sized
DNA: TGTGCCAGCAGCTCCTCCCTATCAAGGTCCTACAATGAGCAGTTCTTC
CDR3: CASSSSLSRSYNEQFF

J: TRBJ1-6
V: TRBV11-2
D: .
size: medium-sized
DNA: TGTGCCAGCAGCCCCACGGGATATTCACCCCTCCACTTT
CDR3: CASSPTGYSPLHF

J: TRBJ2-5
V: TRBV6-2/TRBV6-3
D: TRBD2
size: many
DNA: TGTGCCAGCATCCGGGCGGGAGCTAAAAAGACCCAGTACTTC
CDR3: CASIRAGAKKTQYF

J: TRBJ1-2
V: TRBV6-2/TRBV6-3
D: .
size: medium-sized
DNA: TGTGCCAGCGGGCTGGGGGCTAACTATGGCTACACCTTC
CDR3: CASGLGANYGYTF

J: TRBJ2-3
V: TRBV28
D: .
size: few
DNA: TGTGCCAGCAGTTTACTACAGGGTACAGATACGCAGTATTTT
CDR3: CASSLLQGTDTQYF

J: TRBJ2-1
V: TRBV18
D: .
size: .
DNA: TGTGCCAGCTCATCTAGTAGTGAGCAGTTCTTC
CDR3: CASSSSSEQFF

J: TRBJ2-2
V: TRBV11-1
D: .
size: .
DNA: TGTGCCAGCAGCTTTCCTGCCCGGACCGGGGAGCTGTTTTTT
CDR3: CASSFPARTGELFF

J: TRBJ2-3
V: TRBV7-2
D: .
size: .
DNA: TGTACAAGTGGGGGAACAGATACGCAGTATTTT
CDR3: CTSGGTDTQYF

J: TRBJ2-1
V: TRBV19
D: TRBD2
size: .
DNA: TGTGCCAGTAGTATAGGGACTAGCGGGAGTTTTGAGCAGTTCTTC
CDR3: CASSIGTSGSFEQFF

J: TRBJ2-4
V: TRBV19
D: TRBD1
size: .
DNA: TGTGCCAGTAGTCTGACAGGGTACCTCAAAAACATTCAGTACTTC
CDR3: CASSLTGYLKNIQYF

J: TRBJ2-7
V: TRBV12-3/TRBV12-4
D: TRBD1
size: .
DNA: TGTGCCAGCAGCCTTCGACAGGGGCCCTACGAGCAGTACTTC
CDR3: CASSLRQGPYEQYF

J: TRBJ2-6
V: TRBV11-3
D: TRBD1
size: few
DNA: TGTGCCAGCAGCCAAAGTGCCGGGACAGGTTACGTCCTGACTTTC
CDR3: CASSQSAGTGYVLTF

J: TRBJ2-3
V: TRBV9
D: .
size: many
DNA: TGTGCCAGCAGCGTAGCTTGGGACGGCACAGATACGCAGTATTTT
CDR3: CASSVAWDGTDTQYF

J: TRBJ1-1
V: TRBV20-1
D: .
size: .
DNA: TGCAGTGCTAGAGAAAGGGGAATGGCTTTCTTT
CDR3: CSARERGMAFF

J: TRBJ2-7
V: TRBV7-8
D: TRBD1
size: many
DNA: TGTGCCATCCTTATCGCCCGGGACAGGACCTACGAGCAGTACTTC
CDR3: CAILIARDRTYEQYF

J: TRBJ2-1
V: TRBV4-3
D: TRBD2
size: .
DNA: TGCGCCAGCAGCCAAGATCTAGCGGGGGACCCGGGGAATGAGCAGTTCTTC
CDR3: CASSQDLAGDPGNEQFF

J: TRBJ2-2
V: TRBV11-3
D: TRBD2
size: many
DNA: TGTGCCAGCAGCTTAGTAGCGGGGTGGGGCACCGGGGAGCTGTTTTTT
CDR3: CASSLVAGWGTGELFF

J: TRBJ2-6
V: TRBV11-2
D: .
size: .
DNA: TGTGCCAGCAGCTTACTGGGAGCTGGGGCCAACGTCCTGACTTTC
CDR3: CASSLLGAGANVLTF

J: TRBJ1-4
V: TRBV2
D: TRBD1
size: many
DNA: TGTGCCAGCAGTGTCAACAGGGGAAATGAAAAACTGTTTTTT
CDR3: CASSVNRGNEKLFF

J: TRBJ2-7
V: TRBV12-3/TRBV12-4
D: TRBD2
size: many
DNA: TGTGCCAGCAGTCCCGGGGGGTACGAGCAGTACTTC
CDR3: CASSPGGYEQYF

J: TRBJ2-3
V: TRBV7-9
D: TRBD1
size: many
DNA: TGTGCCAGCAGTTTCGACAGGGTCACGAGCACAGATACGCAGTATTTT
CDR3: CASSFDRVTSTDTQYF

J: TRBJ1-1
V: TRBV19
D: .
size: .
DNA: TGTGCCAGTAGTATAGTCCCGACCGGAGGCACTGAAGCTTTCTTT
CDR3: CASSIVPTGGTEAFF

J: TRBJ1-2
V: TRBV6-6
D: .
size: many
DNA: TGTGCCAGCAGTTACTCCTCAGGGACAGGCTACACCTTC
CDR3: CASSYSSGTGYTF

J: TRBJ1-4
V: TRBV6-5
D: .
size: medium-sized
DNA: TGTGCCAGCAGGCCCCAGGGAAGAGAAGAAAAACTGTTTTTT
CDR3: CASRPQGREEKLFF

J: TRBJ1-1
V: TRBV10-2
D: TRBD1
size: medium-sized
DNA: TGCGCCACCTTCGCCCCAGGGGGGAACACTGAAGCTTTCTTT
CDR3: CATFAPGGNTEAFF

J: TRBJ2-1
V: TRBV9
D: TRBD2
size: many
DNA: TGTGCCAGCAGCTACGGGACTAGCGGGACGAATGAGCAGTTCTTC
CDR3: CASSYGTSGTNEQFF

J: TRBJ2-2
V: TRBV12-3/TRBV12-4
D: .
size: medium-sized
DNA: TGTGCCAGCAGTTTGGCTAGCGTCACCGGGGAGCTGTTTTTT
CDR3: CASSLASVTGELFF

J: TRBJ2-1
V: TRBV12-3/TRBV12-4
D: TRBD2
size: many
DNA: TGTGCCAGCAGTTCCGGGGGACTAGCGGGGGGTCTCTACAATGAGCAGTTCTTC
CDR3: CASSSGGLAGGLYNEQFF

J: TRBJ2-1
V: TRBV6-2/TRBV6-3
D: TRBD1
size: many
DNA: TGTGCCAGCAGTTACAGCGGACAGGCCACTCGTCAGTGGGATAATGAGCAGTTCTTC
CDR3: CASSYSGQATRQWDNEQFF

J: TRBJ2-5
V: TRBV7-6
D: .
size: .
DNA: TGTGCCAGCAGCCCCCCCTGGGGACAAGAGACCCAGTACTTC
CDR3: CASSPPWGQETQYF

J: TRBJ2-5
V: TRBV20-1
D: TRBD2
size: many
DNA: TGCAGTGCTAGCGGGACTAGTATTGCGAAGGAGACCCAGTACTTC
CDR3: CSASGTSIAKETQYF

J: TRBJ2-2
V: TRBV21-1
D: .
size: many
DNA: TGTGCCAGCAGCCCCAAGGGACGGGTAAACACCGGGGAGCTGTTTTTT
CDR3: CASSPKGRVNTGELFF

J: TRBJ2-3
V: TRBV15
D: .
size: few
DNA: TGTGCCACCAGCAGAGATCTGACTAGCACAGATACGCAGTATTTT
CDR3: CATSRDLTSTDTQYF

J: TRBJ1-5
V: TRBV19
D: .
size: medium-sized
DNA: TGTGCCAGTAGTATAGTCGGATCTGTCAATCAGCCCCAGCATTTT
CDR3: CASSIVGSVNQPQHF

J: TRBJ1-1
V: TRBV20-1
D: .
size: many
DNA: TGCAGTGCTAGAGTAAACCCAAACACTGAAGCTTTCTTT
CDR3: CSARVNPNTEAFF

J: TRBJ2-5
V: TRBV9
D: TRBD2
size: many
DNA: TGTGCCAGCAGCCGAGCGGGAGAAGAGACCCAGTACTTC
CDR3: CASSRAGEETQYF

J: TRBJ2-3
V: TRBV7-8
D: .
size: many
DNA: TGTGCCAGCAGCTTAGACCCGGGACCAGGGGCAGATACGCAGTATTTT
CDR3: CASSLDPGPGADTQYF

J: TRBJ2-5
V: TRBV7-2
D: TRBD2
size: .
DNA: TGTGCCAGCAGCTTCCGAAGCGGGAGGGCCGCAGAGACCCAGTACTTC
CDR3: CASSFRSGRAAETQYF

J: TRBJ2-1
V: TRBV28
D: TRBD2
size: many
DNA: TGTGCCAGCGGTACTGGGGGAGGGAAAAATGAGCAGTTCTTC
CDR3: CASGTGGGKNEQFF

J: TRBJ1-1
V: TRBV2
D: .
size: many
DNA: TGTGCCAGCAGTGAACGGCCCGAGGCTGAAGCTTTCTTT
CDR3: CASSERPEAEAFF

J: TRBJ2-2
V: TRBV11-3
D: .
size: many
DNA: TGTGCCAGCAGCTCTAGAGTCGTATCCACCGGGGAGCTGTTTTTT
CDR3: CASSSRVVSTGELFF

J: TRBJ1-5
V: TRBV28
D: .
size: many
DNA: TGTGCCAGCAGTTTACTGGGGGATCAGCCCCAGCATTTT
CDR3: CASSLLGDQPQHF

J: TRBJ1-2
V: TRBV20-1
D: .
size: many
DNA: TGCAGTGCAACCGGGTCTGATGACTTTTCTTTTCTCTATGGCTACACCTTC
CDR3: CSATGSDDFSFLYGYTF

J: TRBJ1-4
V: TRBV9
D: TRBD1
size: few
DNA: TGTGCCAGCAGCCCCCGAGCAGGGGGCCGGGGAAAACTGTTTTTT
CDR3: CASSPRAGGRGKLFF

J: TRBJ1-1
V: TRBV12-5
D: .
size: many
DNA: TGTGCTAGTGGTTTGTCACCTCATGGGGCTTTCTTT
CDR3: CASGLSPHGAFF

J: TRBJ2-3
V: TRBV20-1
D: TRBD2
size: medium-sized
DNA: TGCAGTGCTAGAGAAGGCGGGAGGATATTAGATACGCAGTATTTT
CDR3: CSAREGGRILDTQYF

J: TRBJ2-5
V: TRBV12-3/TRBV12-4
D: TRBD1
size: many
DNA: TGTGCCACCTGGACAGGGGGAGGAGAGACCCAGTACTTC
CDR3: CATWTGGGETQYF

J: TRBJ1-1
V: TRBV6-5
D: .
size: many
DNA: TGTGCCAGCAGTCGAAAACACGAGGGGTTGGCTGAAGCTTTCTTT
CDR3: CASSRKHEGLAEAFF